The rows below give T cell receptor beta chains drawn from one sample of a study of post-analysis software for immune sequencing data. From the PCR reads, TCRdb called clonotypes with MiXCR, one entry per CDR3 protein. The sample holds about 160,000 distinct CDR3 sequences; about 34% are singletons and the top ten take under 30%. The sequences come from blood, collected after autologous hematopoietic stem cell transplantation. These receptors were taken from a girl aged 5-17 years with multiple sclerosis. The CDR3 runs from the conserved cysteine through the conserved F or W. The order of the fields is J gene, D gene, V gene, clone size, CDR3 DNA, CDR3 protein. A D gene is named only where the DNA matches it firmly. A clone size is listed for some rows: how often the clone was seen (once, few, many), or a class if it is expanded.

>TRBJ2-7|-|TRBV7-3|-
TGTGCCAGCAGCTTAACGGGGCCCGGCGGCTTCTCCTACGAGCAGTACTTC
CASSLTGPGGFSYEQYF
>TRBJ2-3|TRBD2|TRBV2|-
TGTGCCAGCAGTGCCCTTCCGGGGGGGGTTGAAGATACGCAGTATTTT
CASSALPGGVEDTQYF
>TRBJ2-5|TRBD2|TRBV2|many
TGTGCCAGCAGTGTGGGACTAGCGGCAATGGGAGAGACCCAGTACTTC
CASSVGLAAMGETQYF
>TRBJ2-1|-|TRBV5-1|-
TGCGCCAGCCGTCGCGGGGTTTCTGAGCAGTTCTTC
CASRRGVSEQFF
>TRBJ2-1|-|TRBV29-1|-
TGCAGCGTTGACGGACTTTCAGAAAATGAGCAGTTCTTC
CSVDGLSENEQFF
>TRBJ2-1|TRBD2|TRBV5-6|-
TGTGCCAGCAGCCCACTAGCGGGAGTTGACTCCTACAATGAGCAGTTCTTC
CASSPLAGVDSYNEQFF
>TRBJ2-1|-|TRBV11-2|-
TGTGCCAGCAGTCTTCTAGGAGGCTTCGACAATGAGCAGTTCTTC
CASSLLGGFDNEQFF
>TRBJ1-2|TRBD1|TRBV10-3|-
TGTGCCACTCTATGGACAGGGGCGGGCTATGGCTACACCTTC
CATLWTGAGYGYTF
>TRBJ2-5|-|TRBV12-3/TRBV12-4|-
TGTGCCAGCGGGAACATGGGGCGGGCGGAGACCCAGTACTTC
CASGNMGRAETQYF
>TRBJ2-3|-|TRBV29-1|many
TGCAGCGTTGCGGAGGCTCGGGGTACGCAGTATTTT
CSVAEARGTQYF
>TRBJ2-3|TRBD2|TRBV29-1|-
TGCAGCGTCGCGACTAGCGGGAGGGCAGATACGCAGTATTTT
CSVATSGRADTQYF
>TRBJ2-5|-|TRBV29-1|many
TGCAGCGTGGTGGGCTCCTCCTCTCCCCAGTACTTC
CSVVGSSSPQYF